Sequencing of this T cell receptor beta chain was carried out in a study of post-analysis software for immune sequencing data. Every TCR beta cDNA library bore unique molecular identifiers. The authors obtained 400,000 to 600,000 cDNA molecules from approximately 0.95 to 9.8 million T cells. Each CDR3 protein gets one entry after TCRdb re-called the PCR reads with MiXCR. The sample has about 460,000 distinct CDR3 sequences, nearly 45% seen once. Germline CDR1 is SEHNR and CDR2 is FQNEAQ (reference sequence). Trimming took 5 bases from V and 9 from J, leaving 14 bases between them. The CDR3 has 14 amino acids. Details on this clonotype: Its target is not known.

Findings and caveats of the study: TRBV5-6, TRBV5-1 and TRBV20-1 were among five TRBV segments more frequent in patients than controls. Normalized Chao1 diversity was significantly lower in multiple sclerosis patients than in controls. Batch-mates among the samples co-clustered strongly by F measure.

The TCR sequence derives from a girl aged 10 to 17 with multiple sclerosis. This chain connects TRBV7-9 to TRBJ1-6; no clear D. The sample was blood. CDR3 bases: TGTGCCAGCAGCCCAGCCGGGGTGGGTTCACCCCTCCACTTT. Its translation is CASSPAGVGSPLHF.